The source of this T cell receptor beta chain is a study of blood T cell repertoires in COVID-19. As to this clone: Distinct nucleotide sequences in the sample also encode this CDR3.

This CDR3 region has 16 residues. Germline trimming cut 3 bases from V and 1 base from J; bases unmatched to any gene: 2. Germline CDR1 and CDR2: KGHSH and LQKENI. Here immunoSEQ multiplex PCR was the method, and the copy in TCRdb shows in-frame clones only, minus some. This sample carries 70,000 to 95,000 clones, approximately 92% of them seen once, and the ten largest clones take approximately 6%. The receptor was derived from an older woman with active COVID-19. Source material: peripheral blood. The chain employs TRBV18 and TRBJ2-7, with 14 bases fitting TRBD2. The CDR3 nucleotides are TGTGCCAGCTCACCTGGACTAGCGGGAGGTTCCTACGAGCAGTACTTC. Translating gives CASSPGLAGGSYEQYF.